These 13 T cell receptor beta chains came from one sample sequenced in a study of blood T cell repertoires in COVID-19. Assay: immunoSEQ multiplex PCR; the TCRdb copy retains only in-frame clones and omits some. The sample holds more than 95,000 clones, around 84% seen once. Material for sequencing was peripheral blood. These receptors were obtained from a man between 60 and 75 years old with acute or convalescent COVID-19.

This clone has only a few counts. In DNA, the CDR3 is TGTGCCAGTAGTGTGGTACTAGCGGGAGAGGCCGACACCGGGGAGCTGTTTTTT. This encodes CASSVVLAGEADTGELFF. The V gene is TRBV19, the J gene TRBJ2-2; TRBD2 matches at 11 bases. V lost 5 bases and J lost 3; bases outside the gene matches: 11. CDR3 length: 18 residues. CDR1 is LNHDA, CDR2 SQIVND, per germline (reference sequence).

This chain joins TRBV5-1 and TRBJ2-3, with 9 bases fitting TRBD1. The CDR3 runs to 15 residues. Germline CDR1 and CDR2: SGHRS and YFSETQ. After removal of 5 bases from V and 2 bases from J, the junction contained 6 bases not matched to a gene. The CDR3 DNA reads TGCGCCAGCAGTCTACAGGGGGCGATCACAGATACGCAGTATTTT. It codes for CASSLQGAITDTQYF. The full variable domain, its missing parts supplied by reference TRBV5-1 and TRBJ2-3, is KAGVTQTPRYLIKTRGQQVTLSCSPISGHRSVSWYQQTPGQGLQFLFEYFSETQRNKGNFPGRFSGRQFSNSRSEMNVSTLELGDSALYLCASSLQGAITDTQYFGPGTRLTVL.

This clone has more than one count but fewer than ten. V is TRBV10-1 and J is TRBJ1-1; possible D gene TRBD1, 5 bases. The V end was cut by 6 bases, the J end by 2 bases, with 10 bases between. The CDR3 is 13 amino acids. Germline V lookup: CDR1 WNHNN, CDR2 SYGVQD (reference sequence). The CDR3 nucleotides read TGCGCCAGCAGGGAAGACAGTAACACTGAAGCTTTCTTT. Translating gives CASREDSNTEAFF.

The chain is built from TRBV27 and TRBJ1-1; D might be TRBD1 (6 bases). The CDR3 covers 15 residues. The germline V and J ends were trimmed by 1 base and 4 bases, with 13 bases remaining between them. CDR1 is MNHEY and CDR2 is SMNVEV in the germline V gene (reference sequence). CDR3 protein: CASSLLGLGGTEAFF. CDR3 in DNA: TGTGCCAGCAGTTTATTGGGACTAGGGGGCACTGAAGCTTTCTTT.

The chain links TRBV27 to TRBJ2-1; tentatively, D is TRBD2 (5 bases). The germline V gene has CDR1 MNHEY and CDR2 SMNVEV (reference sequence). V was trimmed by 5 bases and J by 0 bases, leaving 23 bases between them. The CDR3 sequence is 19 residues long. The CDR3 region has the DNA TGTGCCAGCAGTCCGCCTCGGTCCCAGCGGCTTAGCTCCTACAATGAGCAGTTCTTC. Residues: CASSPPRSQRLSSYNEQFF.

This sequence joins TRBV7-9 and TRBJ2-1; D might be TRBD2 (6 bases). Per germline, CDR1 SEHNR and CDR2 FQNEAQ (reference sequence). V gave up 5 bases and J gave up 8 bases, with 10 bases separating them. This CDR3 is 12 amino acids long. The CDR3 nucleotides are TGTGCCAGCAGCCCCGCGGGGCATGAGCAGTTCTTC. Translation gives CASSPAGHEQFF.

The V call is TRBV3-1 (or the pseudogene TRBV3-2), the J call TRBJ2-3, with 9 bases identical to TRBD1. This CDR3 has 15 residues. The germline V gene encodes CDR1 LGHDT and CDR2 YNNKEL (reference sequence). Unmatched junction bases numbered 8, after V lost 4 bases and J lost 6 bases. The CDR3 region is CASSLRDREGDTQYF. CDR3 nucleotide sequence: TGTGCCAGCAGCCTCAGGGACAGGGAAGGGGATACGCAGTATTTT.

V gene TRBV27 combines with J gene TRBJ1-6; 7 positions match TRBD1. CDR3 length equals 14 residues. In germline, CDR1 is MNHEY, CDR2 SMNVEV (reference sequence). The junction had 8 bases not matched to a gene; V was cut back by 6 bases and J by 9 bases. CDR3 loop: CASRATGMVSPLHF. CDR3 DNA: TGTGCCAGCAGGGCGACAGGGATGGTTTCACCCCTCCACTTT.

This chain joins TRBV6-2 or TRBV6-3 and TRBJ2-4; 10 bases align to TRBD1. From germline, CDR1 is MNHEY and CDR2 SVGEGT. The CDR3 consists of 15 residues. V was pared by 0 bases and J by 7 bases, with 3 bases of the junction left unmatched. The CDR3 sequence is CASSYSTGGANIQYF. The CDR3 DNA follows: TGTGCCAGCAGTTACTCGACAGGGGGCGCGAACATTCAGTACTTC.

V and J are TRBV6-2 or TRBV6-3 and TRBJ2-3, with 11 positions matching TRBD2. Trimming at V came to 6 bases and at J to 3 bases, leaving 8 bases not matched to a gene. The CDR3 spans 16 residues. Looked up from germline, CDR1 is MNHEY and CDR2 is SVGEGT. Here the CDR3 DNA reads TGTGCCAGCAGCTCCAGACTAGCGGGAATGACAGATACGCAGTATTTT. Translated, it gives CASSSRLAGMTDTQYF.

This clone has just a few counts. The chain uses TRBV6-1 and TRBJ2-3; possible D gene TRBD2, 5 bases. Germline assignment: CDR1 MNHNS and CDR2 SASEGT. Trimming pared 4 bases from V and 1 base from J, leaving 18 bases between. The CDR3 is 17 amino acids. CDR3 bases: TGTGCCAGCAGTGCCCCGCGGGCCAACCCTGGCACAGATACGCAGTATTTT. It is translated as CASSAPRANPGTDTQYF.

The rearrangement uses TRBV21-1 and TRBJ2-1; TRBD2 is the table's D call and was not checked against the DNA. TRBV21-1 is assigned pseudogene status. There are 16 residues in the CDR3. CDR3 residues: CASSKGGESSYNEQFF. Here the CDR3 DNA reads TGTGCCAGCAGCAAAGGTGGAGAAAGCTCCTACAATGAGCAGTTCTTC.

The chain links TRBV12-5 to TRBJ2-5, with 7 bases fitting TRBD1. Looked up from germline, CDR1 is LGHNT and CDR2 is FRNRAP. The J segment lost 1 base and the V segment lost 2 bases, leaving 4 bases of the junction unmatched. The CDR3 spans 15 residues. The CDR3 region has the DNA TGTGCTAGTGGTTTGACTTGGACAGGCCAAGAGACCCAGTACTTC. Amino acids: CASGLTWTGQETQYF.